Listed below are T cell receptor beta chains from one sample, sequenced in a study of OX40 agonist ivuxolimab in advanced cancers. This table comes from immunoSEQ multiplex PCR, and its TCRdb copy is limited to in-frame clones, with some not included. This table has fewer than 70,000 clones, around 90% appearing once. The sequences come from CD4+ or CD8+ T cells sorted from blood, collected in a trial of the OX40 agonist ivuxolimab. The receptors here all came from an adult with an advanced solid tumor such as melanoma, head and neck, liver or kidney cancer. CDR3s include the opening cysteine and the closing phenylalanine or tryptophan. A D gene is named only where the DNA matches it firmly. Size tells how often a clone was seen (once, few, many) or the class of an expanded clone, and some rows leave it out.

>TRBV12-1|15|TRBJ2-5|-|-
CASSLGTSDIGTQYF
TGTGCCAGCAGCTTGGGGACTAGCGACATCGGGACCCAGTACTTC
>TRBV5-1|16|TRBJ1-2|-|-
CASRPGGREALLGYTF
TGCGCCAGCCGACCGGGAGGCAGGGAAGCTCTCCTTGGCTACACCTTC
>TRBV7-9|16|TRBJ1-2|-|-
CASSLIGQKFNYGYTF
TGTGCCAGCAGCTTAATCGGTCAGAAATTTAACTATGGCTACACCTTC
>TRBV6-5|14|TRBJ2-1|-|-
CASSYRRQVDEQFF
TGTGCCAGCAGTTACCGCAGACAGGTCGATGAGCAGTTCTTC
>TRBV13|14|TRBJ2-7|-|-
CASSSRDHSYEQYF
TGTGCCAGCAGCTCCCGGGACCACTCCTACGAGCAGTACTTC
>TRBV20-1|11|TRBJ2-7|once|-
CSASPSYEQYF
TGCAGTGCTAGCCCCTCCTACGAGCAGTACTTC
>TRBV7-8|15|TRBJ1-2|-|-
CASSLGTARPYGYTF
TGTGCCAGCAGCCTTGGGACTGCGCGACCCTATGGCTACACCTTC
>TRBV10-3|14|TRBJ1-1|-|-
CAISESLGGTEAFF
TGTGCCATCAGTGAGTCGTTAGGGGGGACGGAAGCTTTCTTT
>TRBV6-5|16|TRBJ2-1|-|TRBD2
CASSYLIAGGRNEQFF
TGTGCCAGCAGTTACTTAATAGCGGGAGGGCGAAATGAGCAGTTCTTC
>TRBV5-1|11|TRBJ2-7|-|-
CASSLGYEQYF
TGCGCCAGCAGCCTGGGTTACGAGCAGTACTTC
>TRBV7-9|16|TRBJ2-7|-|TRBD1
CASSHRQGLSSYEQYF
TGTGCCAGCAGCCATCGACAGGGGCTAAGCTCCTACGAGCAGTACTTC
>TRBV7-9|15|TRBJ2-3|once|TRBD2
CASSSRLADTDTQYF
TGTGCCAGCAGCTCGCGACTAGCGGACACAGATACGCAGTATTTT
>TRBV2|15|TRBJ2-3|-|-
CASSESRGRTDTQYF
TGTGCCAGCAGTGAAAGCCGGGGCAGGACAGATACGCAGTATTTT
>TRBV5-1|15|TRBJ2-3|-|-
CASSFRETRTDTQYF
TGCGCCAGCAGCTTCCGGGAGACCCGCACAGATACGCAGTATTTT
>TRBV28|16|TRBJ1-4|-|TRBD1
CASSALTGLANEKLFF
TGTGCCAGCAGTGCACTGACAGGGCTTGCTAATGAAAAACTGTTTTTT
>TRBV11-3|19|TRBJ2-6|-|TRBD2
CASSRKAGGHLSGANVLTF
TGTGCCAGCAGCCGAAAAGCGGGAGGCCACCTCTCTGGGGCCAACGTCCTGACTTTC
>TRBV4-1|15|TRBJ2-7|-|-
CASSQDSGVAYEQYF
TGCGCCAGCAGCCAAGATTCCGGAGTTGCCTACGAGCAGTACTTC
>TRBV7-6|12|TRBJ2-1|-|-
CASSLALGEQFF
TGTGCCAGCAGCTTAGCGTTAGGGGAGCAGTTCTTC
>TRBV10-2|12|TRBJ1-1|-|-
CASRGGLTEAFF
TGCGCCAGCCGAGGGGGGTTGACTGAAGCTTTCTTT
>TRBV29-1|12|TRBJ2-1|-|-
CSVEGGDNEQFF
TGCAGCGTTGAGGGGGGAGACAATGAGCAGTTCTTC
>TRBV2|13|TRBJ1-2|once|TRBD1
CARTGQGGYGYTF
TGTGCCAGAACCGGACAGGGCGGCTATGGCTACACCTTC
>TRBV2|13|TRBJ2-7|-|-
CASSEDRPYEQYF
TGTGCCAGCAGTGAGGACAGACCCTACGAGCAGTACTTC
>TRBV27|15|TRBJ1-1|-|-
CASSLTGFTGTEAFF
TGTGCCAGCAGTCTAACAGGCTTTACTGGAACTGAAGCTTTCTTT
>TRBV5-5|14|TRBJ2-7|-|-
CASSLRTGRDEQYF
TGTGCCAGCAGCCTACGGACAGGGAGGGACGAGCAGTACTTC
>TRBV5-8|13|TRBJ1-2|-|-
CASSSDENYGYTF
TGTGCCAGCAGCTCGGACGAGAACTATGGCTACACCTTC
>TRBV28|15|TRBJ1-1|-|TRBD1
CASSPTGQRNTEAFF
TGTGCCAGCAGTCCGACGGGACAGAGGAACACTGAAGCTTTCTTT
>TRBV7-9|14|TRBJ2-7|few|-
CASRTTGPLGEQYF
TGTGCCAGCAGAACAACGGGACCCCTCGGAGAGCAGTACTTC
>TRBV2|16|TRBJ2-1|once|-
CASSETLTLSDNEQFF
TGTGCCAGCAGTGAAACGCTAACTCTTTCGGACAATGAGCAGTTCTTC
>TRBV15|12|TRBJ2-1|-|-
CATSSSDFEQFF
TGTGCCACCAGCAGTTCGGACTTTGAGCAGTTCTTC
>TRBV6-4|13|TRBJ2-3|-|-
CASAGQVTDTQYF
TGTGCCAGCGCTGGGCAGGTCACAGATACGCAGTATTTT
>TRBV12-5|15|TRBJ2-7|-|TRBD2
CASGFLAGGPHEQYF
TGTGCTAGTGGTTTTCTAGCGGGAGGGCCCCACGAGCAGTACTTC
>TRBV2|12|TRBJ2-1|few|-
CASSEVYYGQFF
TGTGCCAGCAGTGAAGTTTATTACGGGCAGTTCTTC
>TRBV6-1|15|TRBJ2-7|-|TRBD1
CASSETGTASYEQYF
TGTGCCAGCAGTGAGACAGGGACAGCTAGCTACGAGCAGTACTTC
>TRBV6-5|14|TRBJ2-5|-|-
CASSSRGTQETQYF
TGTGCCAGCAGTTCCAGGGGTACCCAAGAGACCCAGTACTTC
>TRBV25-1|15|TRBJ2-7|-|TRBD1
CASSDWDREAGEQYF
TGTGCCAGCAGTGACTGGGACAGGGAGGCGGGCGAGCAGTACTTC
>TRBV27|14|TRBJ2-3|-|-
CASSIAEGGDTQYF
TGTGCCAGCAGCATAGCGGAGGGGGGAGATACGCAGTATTTT
>TRBV7-2|16|TRBJ2-1|-|TRBD1
CASSQRTGGTYNEQFF
TGTGCCAGCAGCCAAAGGACAGGCGGAACCTACAATGAGCAGTTCTTC
>TRBV4-2|21|TRBJ2-4|-|TRBD1
CASSQDIPNPGTAIPNDIQYF
TGTGCCAGCAGCCAAGATATCCCAAACCCCGGGACAGCCATACCCAATGACATTCAGTACTTC
>TRBV7-6|16|TRBJ2-1|-|TRBD2
CASSQHSGRVDNEQFF
TGTGCCAGCAGCCAACATAGCGGGAGGGTGGACAATGAGCAGTTCTTC
>TRBV23-1|18|TRBJ1-5|once|TRBD1
CASSWWTGEPYSNQPQHF
TGCGCCAGCAGTTGGTGGACAGGGGAGCCCTATAGCAATCAGCCCCAGCATTTT
>TRBV6-1|12|TRBJ1-2|-|-
CASSDEGYGYTF
TGTGCCAGCAGTGATGAGGGCTATGGCTACACCTTC
>TRBV5-1|15|TRBJ2-7|-|-
CASSLWPGQGGEQYF
TGCGCCAGCAGCTTGTGGCCTGGGCAGGGGGGCGAGCAGTACTTC
>TRBV5-1|15|TRBJ2-7|once|-
CASSKDLISSYEQYF
TGCGCCAGCAGCAAGGATCTCATCAGCTCCTACGAGCAGTACTTC
>TRBV9|14|TRBJ2-3|-|-
CASSVDGNTDTQYF
TGTGCCAGCAGCGTAGATGGCAACACAGATACGCAGTATTTT